This entry lists 15 T cell receptor beta chains sequenced from one sample in a study of blood T cell repertoires in COVID-19 (dated by TCRdb to about 2020). Preparation of the library involved the immunoSEQ multiplex PCR assay. TCRdb took this table from immuneACCESS and kept in-frame rearrangements with V and J called. Such tables lack part of the clones; where checked against another copy, unresolved V genes explain under half of the gap, and the rest is unexplained. For this sample there are around 210,000 clones; around 92% appear just once. The top ten clonotypes cover approximately 7.6% of the sample. The sequenced sample consisted of PBMCs or T cells enriched from blood (not recorded which). These receptors were collected from a woman younger than 30 who had recovered from COVID-19.

This clone was detected only once. This chain connects TRBV28 to TRBJ2-5; D ambiguous. This CDR3 has 11 amino acids. The germline V and J ends were trimmed by 3 bases and 5 bases, with 4 bases remaining between them. Germline CDR1 reads MDHEN; CDR2 reads SYDVKM. As DNA, the CDR3 is TGTGCCAGCAGTTTCCTGGAGACCCAGTACTTC. Its translation is CASSFLETQYF.

This clone came up once. This rearrangement joins TRBV2 to TRBJ1-1, with D maybe TRBD1 (5 bases). This CDR3 has 15 amino acids. V was trimmed by 6 bases and J by 0 bases, leaving 14 bases between them. From germline, CDR1 is SNHLY and CDR2 FYNNEI. Here the CDR3 reads CASRAGRTMNTEAFF. CDR3 in DNA: TGTGCCAGCAGAGCTGGACGGACAATGAACACTGAAGCTTTCTTT.

This clone was observed once. In DNA, the CDR3 is TGTGCTTATCAGCGAGGGTCCGAAGCTTTCTTT. Its protein product is CAYQRGSEAFF. This rearrangement joins TRBV5-8 to TRBJ1-1; D is undetermined. The germline V gene has CDR1 SGHTS and CDR2 YDEGEE. The CDR3 contains 11 residues.

This clone was seen only once. V usage is TRBV28 and J usage is TRBJ1-5; tentative D call: TRBD1 (6 bases). The CDR3 consists of 13 residues. V lost 6 bases and J lost 6, with 12 bases in between. In germline, CDR1 is MDHEN, CDR2 SYDVKM. This chain's CDR3 is CASRQGWSQPQHF. The DNA of the CDR3 is TGTGCCAGCAGACAGGGCTGGAGTCAGCCCCAGCATTTT.

The chain recombines TRBV23-1 with TRBJ1-4, with 7 positions matching TRBD1. TRBV23-1 falls under the ORF class, with uncertain function. The CDR3 has 13 residues. V gave up 4 bases and J gave up 8 bases; unmatched junction bases: 4. The CDR3 sequence is CASSLGRGEKLFF. CDR3 in DNA: TGCGCCAGCAGTCTAGGCAGGGGGGAAAAACTGTTTTTT.

This clone was counted a single time. This chain links TRBV28 with TRBJ2-5; tentatively, D is TRBD1 (6 bases). Germline V lookup: CDR1 MDHEN, CDR2 SYDVKM. The CDR3 loop spans 16 amino acids. The ends were cut back, 3 bases at V and 7 bases at J, with 21 bases in the middle. CDR3 bases: TGTGCCAGCAGTTTTTTGGCCACAGGGAGAGGAGTGACCCAGTACTTC. Its protein product is CASSFLATGRGVTQYF.

There are many counts of this clone. The chain is built from TRBV7-9 and TRBJ2-7; TRBD1 is a possible D gene (6 bases). Trimming cost V 0 bases and J 1 base, with 13 bases left between them. CDR1 SEHNR and CDR2 FQNEAQ come from the germline V gene (reference sequence). The CDR3 loop spans 16 amino acids. The DNA for the CDR3 is TGTGCCAGCAGCTTAGCCCCCGATGGACAGTCCTACGAGCAGTACTTC. Translating gives CASSLAPDGQSYEQYF. Filled out from reference TRBV7-9 and TRBJ2-7, the complete variable domain reads DTGVSQNPRHKITKRGQNVTFRCDPISEHNRLYWYRQTLGQGPEFLTYFQNEAQLEKSRLLSDRFSAERPKGSFSTLEIQRTEQGDSAMYLCASSLAPDGQSYEQYFGPGTRLTVT.

In the case of this clone: The sample carries other DNA sequences with the same CDR3. V is TRBV9 and J is TRBJ2-2; TRBD1 agrees at 8 bases. Germline CDR1 reads SGDLS; CDR2 reads YYNGEE. V shed 0 bases, J shed 4 bases, and the junction held 2 bases outside the gene matches. CDR3 length equals 15 residues. In nucleotides, the CDR3 is TGTGCCAGCAGCGTAGGGACAGGGAGCACCGGGGAGCTGTTTTTT. It translates to CASSVGTGSTGELFF.

The sample holds a few counts of this clone. The J gene is TRBJ2-4, the V gene TRBV2; a weak D match, TRBD2 (6 bases). V was cut by 1 base and J by 13 bases, with 11 bases left in between. The CDR3 is 12 amino acids. CDR1 is SNHLY, CDR2 FYNNEI, per germline. CDR3 amino acids: CASSEGPGAQYF. CDR3 sequence (DNA): TGTGCCAGCAGTGAAGGTCCGGGAGCCCAGTACTTC.

The chain is built from TRBV29-1 and TRBJ1-1; D ambiguous. Germline CDR1 reads SQVTM; CDR2 reads ANQGSEA. This CDR3 has 12 residues. V lost 7 bases and J lost 0, with 9 bases in between. The CDR3 spells CSAGLMNTEAFF. CDR3 coding DNA: TGCAGCGCTGGACTAATGAACACTGAAGCTTTCTTT.

The V call is TRBV5-1, the J call TRBJ1-2, with D unresolved. Trimming cost V 4 bases and J 0 bases, with 7 bases left between them. This CDR3 is 13 amino acids long. Germline assignment: CDR1 SGHRS and CDR2 YFSETQ. CDR3 in amino acids: CASSVSSNYGYTF. The CDR3 bases are TGCGCCAGCAGCGTGTCCTCTAACTATGGCTACACCTTC.

The chain recombines TRBV21-1 with TRBJ1-4; the table gives TRBD1 as D, unverified against the DNA. TRBV21-1 is designated a pseudogene. The CDR3 is made up of 15 amino acids. CDR3 in DNA: TGTGCCAGCAGCACTCAGGGCCAGAAAAATGAAAAACTGTTTTTT. Translated, it gives CASSTQGQKNEKLFF.

This clone was seen only a few times. The V gene is TRBV28, the J gene TRBJ1-5; 12 nucleotides agree with TRBD1. Germline CDR1 MDHEN, CDR2 SYDVKM. V was pared by 5 bases and J by 2 bases, with 13 bases of the junction left unmatched. The CDR3 runs to 19 residues. The CDR3 nucleotides are TGTGCCAGCAGTAGCCCGGGACAGGGGGCACGTTGGGGCAATCAGCCCCAGCATTTT. It translates to CASSSPGQGARWGNQPQHF.

The gene calls are TRBV10-1 and TRBJ2-7; a possible D gene is TRBD1 (6 bases). Germline CDR1 is WNHNN and CDR2 is SYGVQD (reference sequence). The CDR3 runs to 14 residues. V shed 0 bases and J shed 2 bases, with 8 bases lying between them. This CDR3 reads CASSESGQTYEQYF. The CDR3 nucleotides are TGCGCCAGCAGTGAGTCGGGACAAACCTACGAGCAGTACTTC.

The V and J genes are TRBV28 and TRBJ1-1; 8 nucleotides line up with TRBD1. Per germline, CDR1 MDHEN and CDR2 SYDVKM. V was clipped by 10 bases and J by 3 bases; unmatched bases: 4. The CDR3 loop spans 12 amino acids. The CDR3 loop reads CATGTGYTEAFF. CDR3 in DNA: TGTGCCACCGGGACAGGCTACACTGAAGCTTTCTTT.